This TCR beta chain originates from a study of shared clonotypes between healthy human individuals. Findings and limits, study-wide: The authors sampled blood alone, and tissue repertoires likely differ. Shared clonotypes: approximately 4.5% naive CD4, around 4% naive CD8, about 2.4% memory CD4, about 0.41% memory CD8. Limitation of the genetic and exposure-history diversity represented came from the few donors.

Naive CD8 cells, CD45RO-negative and positively selected for CCR7, excluded terminally differentiated effector memory CD45RA+ cells. With 5 bases removed from V and 5 bases from J, the gap between germline ends came to 12 bases. Germline V gene sequence: CDR1 SGHAT, CDR2 FQNNGV. This CDR3 has 13 amino acids. Details on this clone: Its target is not known.

Execution of the assay was at deep level. Profiling relied on immunoSEQ multiplex PCR, and the TCRdb table lists in-frame clones only, not all of them. Of about 2 million clones listed, 85% to 95% are singletons. The material sequenced was naive CD8+ T cells sorted from blood. The receptor was isolated from a man aged 18 to 29 in good health. The rearrangement links TRBV11-2 to TRBJ1-2; maybe TRBD1 (6 bases). CDR3 in amino acids: CASSVRGNYGYTF. The DNA for the CDR3 is TGTGCCAGCAGCGTAAGGGGGAATTATGGCTACACCTTC.